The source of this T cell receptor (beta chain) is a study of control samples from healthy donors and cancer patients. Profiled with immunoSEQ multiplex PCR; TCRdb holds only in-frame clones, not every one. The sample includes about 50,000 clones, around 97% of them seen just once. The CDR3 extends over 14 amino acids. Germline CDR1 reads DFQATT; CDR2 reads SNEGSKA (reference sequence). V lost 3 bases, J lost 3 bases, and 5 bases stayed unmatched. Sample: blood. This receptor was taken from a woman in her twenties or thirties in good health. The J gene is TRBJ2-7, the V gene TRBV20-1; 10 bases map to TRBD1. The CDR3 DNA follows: TGCAGTGCTAGTGGGGACAGGGGTTTCTACGAGCAGTACTTC. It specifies CSASGDRGFYEQYF.